This T cell receptor beta chain was captured by sequencing in a study of cytomegalovirus exposure and HLA in healthy donors. General study findings and limits: In the approximately 120 validation repertoires, a later analysis found that first-cohort TCR clusters tended to co-occur. Among TCR sequences, most were rare, though some public TCRs appeared in many donors.

As to this clone: The antigen is undetermined. An end of the junction differs from the germline gene, which may be a read error.

TCRdb keeps only in-frame clones here, not all; method: immunoSEQ multiplex PCR. This table has roughly 75,000 clones, just under 85% appearing once. The CDR3 length is 15 residues. The germline V gene encodes CDR1 MNHNY and CDR2 SVGAGI (reference sequence). The sequence derives from a man aged 30 to 45 in good health and CMV-seronegative. V gene TRBV6-6 combines with J gene TRBJ2-7; D possibly corresponds to TRBD1 (5 bases). Sequencing was carried out using PBMCs. The chain's CDR3 is CASSYSVGHPITTDF. The CDR3 region has the DNA TGTGCCAGCAGTTACTCAGTAGGACACCCTATAACAACCGACTTC.